This T cell receptor (beta chain) was profiled in a study of vaccination and CD4 T cells after COVID-19. Regarding treatment: approximately nine-day PBMC culture with coronavirus spike peptide pools or control peptides (ViraFEST assay). This clonotype was found a few times. Its antigen is undetermined. The CDR3 runs 14 residues. The ends were cut back, 1 base at V and 1 base at J, with 10 bases in the middle. Germline V gene data show CDR1 as GTSNPN and CDR2 as SVGIG (reference sequence). Oncomine TCR Beta short-read sequencing was applied to DNA from cultured CD4+ T cells. One entry per CDR3 protein, called by TCRdb with MiXCR from the PCR reads. The repertoire holds 15,000 to 20,000 distinct CDR3 sequences, with just under 50% as singletons.

V gene TRBV30 combines with J gene TRBJ1-1; unclear D gene. The material sequenced was CD4+ T cells from blood, cultured in vitro, taken before SARS-CoV-2 vaccination. The sequence was obtained from a human donor who had recovered from COVID-19. The CDR3 reads CAWSGGLTNTEAFF. The CDR3 DNA sequence: TGTGCCTGGAGTGGGGGTCTGACGAACACTGAAGCTTTCTTT.